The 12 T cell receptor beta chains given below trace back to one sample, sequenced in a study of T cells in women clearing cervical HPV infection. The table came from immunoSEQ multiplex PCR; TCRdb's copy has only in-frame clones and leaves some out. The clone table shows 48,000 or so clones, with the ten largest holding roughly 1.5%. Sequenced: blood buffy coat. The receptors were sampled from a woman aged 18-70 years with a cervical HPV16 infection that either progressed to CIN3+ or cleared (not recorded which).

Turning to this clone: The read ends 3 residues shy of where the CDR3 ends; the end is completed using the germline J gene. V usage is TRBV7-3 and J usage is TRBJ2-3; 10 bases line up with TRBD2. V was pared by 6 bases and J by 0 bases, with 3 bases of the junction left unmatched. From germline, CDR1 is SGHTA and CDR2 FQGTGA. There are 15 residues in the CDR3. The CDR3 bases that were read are TGTGCCAGCAGTGAGCGGGGGGGAAGCACAGATACG. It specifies CASSERGGSTDT. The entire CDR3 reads CASSERGGSTDTQYF.

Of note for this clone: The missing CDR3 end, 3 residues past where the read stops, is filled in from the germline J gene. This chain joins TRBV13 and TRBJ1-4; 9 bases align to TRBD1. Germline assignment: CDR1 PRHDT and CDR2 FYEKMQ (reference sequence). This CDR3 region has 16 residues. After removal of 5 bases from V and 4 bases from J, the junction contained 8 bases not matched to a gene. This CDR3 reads CASSRFGQGFNEKLFF. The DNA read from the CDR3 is TGTGCCAGCAGCCGATTCGGACAGGGGTTTAATGAAAAA.

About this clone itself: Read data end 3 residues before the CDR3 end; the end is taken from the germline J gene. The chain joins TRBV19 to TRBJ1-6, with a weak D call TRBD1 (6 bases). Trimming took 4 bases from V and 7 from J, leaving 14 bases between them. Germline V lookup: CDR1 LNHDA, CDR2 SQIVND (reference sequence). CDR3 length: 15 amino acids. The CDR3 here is CASSTSGAGNSPLHF. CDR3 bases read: TGTGCCAGTAGTACATCAGGGGCAGGGAATTCACCC.

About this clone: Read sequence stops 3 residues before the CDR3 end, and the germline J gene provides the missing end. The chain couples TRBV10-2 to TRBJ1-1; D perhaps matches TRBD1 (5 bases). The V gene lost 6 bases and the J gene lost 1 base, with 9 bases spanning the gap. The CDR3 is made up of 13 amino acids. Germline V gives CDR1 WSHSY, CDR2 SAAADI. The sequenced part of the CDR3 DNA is TGCGCCAGCAGCCTCGGACAGAACACTGAA. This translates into CASSLGQNTE. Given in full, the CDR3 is CASSLGQNTEAFF.

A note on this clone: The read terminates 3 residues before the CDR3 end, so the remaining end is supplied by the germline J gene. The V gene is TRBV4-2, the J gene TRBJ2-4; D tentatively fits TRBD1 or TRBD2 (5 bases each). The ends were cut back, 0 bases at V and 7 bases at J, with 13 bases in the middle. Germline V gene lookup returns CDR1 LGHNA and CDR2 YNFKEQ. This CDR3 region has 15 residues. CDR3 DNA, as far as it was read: TGTGCCAGCAGCCAAGATAGGGGAGCCGGGAACATT. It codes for CASSQDRGAGNI. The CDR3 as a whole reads CASSQDRGAGNIQYF.

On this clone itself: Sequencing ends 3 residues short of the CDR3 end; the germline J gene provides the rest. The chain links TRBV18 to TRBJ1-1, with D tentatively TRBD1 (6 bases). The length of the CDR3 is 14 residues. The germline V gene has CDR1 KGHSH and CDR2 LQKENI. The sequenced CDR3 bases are TGTGCCAGCTCACCCATGCCGGGACAAGGAGAA. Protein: CASSPMPGQGE. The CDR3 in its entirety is CASSPMPGQGEAFF.

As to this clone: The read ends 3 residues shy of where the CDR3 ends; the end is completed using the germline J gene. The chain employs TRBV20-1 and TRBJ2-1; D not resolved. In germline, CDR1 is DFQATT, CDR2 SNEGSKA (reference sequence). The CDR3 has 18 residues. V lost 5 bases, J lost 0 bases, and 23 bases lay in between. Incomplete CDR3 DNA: TGCAGTGCTCGAGCCCTACGATTGGGCGCCAGCTCCTACAATGAG. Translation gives CSARALRLGASSYNE. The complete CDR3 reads CSARALRLGASSYNEQFF.

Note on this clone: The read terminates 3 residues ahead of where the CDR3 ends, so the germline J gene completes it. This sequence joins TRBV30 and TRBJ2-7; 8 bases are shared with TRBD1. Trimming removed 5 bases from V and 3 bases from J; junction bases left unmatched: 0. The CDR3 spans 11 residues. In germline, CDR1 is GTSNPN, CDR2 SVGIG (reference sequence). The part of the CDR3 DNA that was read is TGTGCCTGGGGACAGGGCTACGAG. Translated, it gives CAWGQGYE. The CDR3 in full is CAWGQGYEQYF.

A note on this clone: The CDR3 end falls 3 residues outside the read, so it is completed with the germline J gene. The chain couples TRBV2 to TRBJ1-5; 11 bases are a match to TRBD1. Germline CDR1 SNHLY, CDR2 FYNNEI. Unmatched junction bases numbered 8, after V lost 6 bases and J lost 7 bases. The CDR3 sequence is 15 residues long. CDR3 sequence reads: CASRPDRGRTQPQHF. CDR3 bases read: TGTGCCAGCAGGCCGGACAGGGGGCGAACACAGCCC.

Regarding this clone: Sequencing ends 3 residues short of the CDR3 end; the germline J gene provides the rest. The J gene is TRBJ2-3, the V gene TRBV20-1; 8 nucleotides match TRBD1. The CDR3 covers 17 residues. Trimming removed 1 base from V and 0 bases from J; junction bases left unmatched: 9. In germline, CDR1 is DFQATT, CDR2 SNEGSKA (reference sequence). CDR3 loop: CSARARRGQVSTDTQYF. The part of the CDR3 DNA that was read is TGCAGTGCTAGAGCTCGCCGGGGACAGGTTAGCACAGATACG.

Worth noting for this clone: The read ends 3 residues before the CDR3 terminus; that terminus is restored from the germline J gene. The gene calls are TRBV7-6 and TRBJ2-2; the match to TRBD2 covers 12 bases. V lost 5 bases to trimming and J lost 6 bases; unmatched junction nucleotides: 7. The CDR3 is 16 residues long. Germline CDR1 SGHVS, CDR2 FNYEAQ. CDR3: CASSGRLAGVSGELFF. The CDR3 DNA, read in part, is TGTGCCAGCAGCGGACGACTAGCGGGAGTTTCCGGGGAG.

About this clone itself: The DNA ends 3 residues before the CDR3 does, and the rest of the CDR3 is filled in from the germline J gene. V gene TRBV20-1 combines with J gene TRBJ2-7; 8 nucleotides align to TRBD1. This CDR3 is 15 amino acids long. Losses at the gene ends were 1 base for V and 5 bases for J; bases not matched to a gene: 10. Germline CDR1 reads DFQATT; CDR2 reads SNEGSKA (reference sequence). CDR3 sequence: CSARVPDREVHEQYF. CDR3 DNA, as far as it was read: TGCAGTGCTAGAGTTCCGGACAGGGAGGTACACGAG.